Below, 8 T cell receptor beta chains from the same sample are listed, as sequenced in a study of OX40 agonist ivuxolimab in advanced cancers. Sequencing was performed with immunoSEQ multiplex PCR; in TCRdb, only in-frame clones are kept and a portion is missing. The table shows tens of thousands of clones, with about 89% occurring only once. Here the sequenced sample was CD4+ or CD8+ T cells sorted from blood, taken in a trial of the OX40 agonist ivuxolimab. All receptors derive from an adult with an advanced solid tumor such as melanoma, head and neck, liver or kidney cancer.

The CDR3 spells CASSAESSYNEQFF. DNA of the CDR3: TGTGCCAGCAGCGCAGAGAGCTCCTACAATGAGCAGTTCTTC. This chain connects TRBV11-2 to TRBJ2-1, with D unclear. Trimming shortened V by 5 bases and J by 0 bases, and 8 bases separated the two germline ends. Germline-derived CDR1 and CDR2 are SGHAT and FQNNGV. This CDR3 contains 14 residues.

The chain carries TRBV29-1 and TRBJ1-1, with TRBD1 identical over 11 bases. The trim removed 7 bases at V and 1 base at J, leaving 8 bases unmatched. This CDR3 is built from 15 residues. Per the germline V gene, CDR1 is SQVTM and CDR2 is ANQGSEA. Here the CDR3 reads CSAGQGAFWNTEAFF. The CDR3 bases are TGCAGCGCCGGACAGGGGGCGTTTTGGAACACTGAAGCTTTCTTT.

The rearrangement joins TRBV7-2 to TRBJ1-2; possibly TRBD1 for D (5 bases). V lost 6 bases, J lost 4 bases, and 18 bases lay in between. This CDR3 region has 15 residues. Germline CDR1 is SGHTA and CDR2 is FQGNSA. CDR3 sequence (DNA): TGTGCCAGCAGGCAATACAGGTACCGAGTCTATGGCTACACCTTC. Protein product: CASRQYRYRVYGYTF.

This sequence joins TRBV5-1 and TRBJ2-1, with 11 bases matching TRBD2. V shed 2 bases and J 5 bases; nucleotides not matched to a gene: 9. CDR1 is SGHRS and CDR2 is YFSETQ in the germline V gene. This CDR3 has 17 residues. As DNA, the CDR3 is TGCGCCAGCAGCTTTAGCCTACCGGGACTAGCGGACAATGAGCAGTTCTTC. Protein: CASSFSLPGLADNEQFF.

This sequence joins TRBV12-5 and TRBJ2-3; 11 positions agree with TRBD1. In germline, CDR1 is LGHNT, CDR2 FRNRAP. This CDR3 comprises 14 residues. J was trimmed by 5 bases and V by 6 bases; bases with no gene match: 4. The CDR3 spells CASGRGTGGDTQYF. CDR3 nucleotide sequence: TGTGCTAGTGGCCGAGGGACAGGGGGAGATACGCAGTATTTT.

This rearrangement joins TRBV18 to TRBJ2-5, with D perhaps TRBD1 (6 bases). Trimming took 3 bases from V and 2 from J, leaving 16 bases between them. The CDR3 has 16 residues. The V gene's germline CDR1 is KGHSH and CDR2 LQKENI. CDR3 loop: CASSPRRTVQQETQYF. The CDR3 nucleotides are TGTGCCAGCTCACCGCGGCGGACAGTCCAACAAGAGACCCAGTACTTC.

The J gene is TRBJ1-2, the V gene TRBV2, with D maybe TRBD1 (5 bases). Germline CDR1 SNHLY, CDR2 FYNNEI. This CDR3 is 15 amino acids long. The V end lost 6 bases, the J end lost 2 bases, and 16 bases lay between the germline ends. The CDR3 DNA reads TGTGCCAGCAGACCCACCTTCGGGGGAAACTATGGCTACACCTTC. Translating gives CASRPTFGGNYGYTF.

V is TRBV5-5 and J is TRBJ2-7; D not resolved. Germline loops: CDR1 SGHKS, CDR2 YYEKEE (reference sequence). This CDR3 contains 13 residues. The V end was cut by 3 bases, the J end by 5 bases, with 12 bases between. The CDR3 DNA is TGTGCCAGCAGCTCGGACCCTAGGCACGAGCAGTACTTC. This gives the protein CASSSDPRHEQYF.